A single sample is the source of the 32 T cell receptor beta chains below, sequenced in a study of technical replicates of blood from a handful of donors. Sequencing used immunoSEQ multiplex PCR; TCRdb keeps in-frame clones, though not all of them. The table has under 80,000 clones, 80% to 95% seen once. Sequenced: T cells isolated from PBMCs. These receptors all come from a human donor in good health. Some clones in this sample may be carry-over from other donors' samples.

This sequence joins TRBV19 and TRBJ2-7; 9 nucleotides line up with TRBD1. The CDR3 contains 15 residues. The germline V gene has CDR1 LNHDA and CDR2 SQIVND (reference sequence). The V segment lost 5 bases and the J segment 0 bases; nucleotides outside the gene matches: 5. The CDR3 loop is CASSPRTGVSYEQYF. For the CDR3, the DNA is TGTGCCAGTAGTCCCAGGACAGGGGTCTCCTACGAGCAGTACTTC.

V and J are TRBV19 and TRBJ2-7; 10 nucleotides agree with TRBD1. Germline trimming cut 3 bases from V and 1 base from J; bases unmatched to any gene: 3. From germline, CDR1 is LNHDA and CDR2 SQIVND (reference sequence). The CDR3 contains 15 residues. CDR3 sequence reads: CASSIGTGDSYEQYF. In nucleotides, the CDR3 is TGTGCCAGTAGTATCGGGACAGGGGATTCCTACGAGCAGTACTTC.

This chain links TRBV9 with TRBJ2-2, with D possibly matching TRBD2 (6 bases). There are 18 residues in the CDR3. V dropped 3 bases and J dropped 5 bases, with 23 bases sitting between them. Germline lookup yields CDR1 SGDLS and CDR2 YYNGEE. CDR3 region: CASSGFRDSPVGTGELFF. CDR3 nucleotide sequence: TGTGCCAGCAGCGGGTTCCGGGACTCCCCGGTGGGAACCGGGGAGCTGTTTTTT.

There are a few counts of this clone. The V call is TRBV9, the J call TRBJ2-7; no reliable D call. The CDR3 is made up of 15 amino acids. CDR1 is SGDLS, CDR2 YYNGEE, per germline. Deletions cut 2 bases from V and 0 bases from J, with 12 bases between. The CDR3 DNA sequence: TGTGCCAGCAGCGTTTTCGATGGTAGCTCCTACGAGCAGTACTTC. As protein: CASSVFDGSSYEQYF.

The CDR3 region is CASSPRGYGYTF. Here the CDR3 DNA reads TGTGCCAGCAGCCCAAGGGGATATGGCTACACCTTC. The chain links TRBV5-4 to TRBJ1-2, with D possibly being TRBD1 (5 bases). Germline V CDR1 and CDR2: SGHNT, YYREEE (reference sequence). This CDR3 is built from 12 residues. Trimming took 4 bases from V and 5 from J, leaving 9 bases between them.

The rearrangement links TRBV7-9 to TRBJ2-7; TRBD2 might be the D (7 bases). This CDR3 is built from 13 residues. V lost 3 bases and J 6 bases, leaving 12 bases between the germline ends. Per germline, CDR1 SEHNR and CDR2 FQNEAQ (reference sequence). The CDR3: CASSLGGQVEQYF. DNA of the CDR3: TGTGCCAGCAGCTTGGGGGGGCAAGTCGAGCAGTACTTC.

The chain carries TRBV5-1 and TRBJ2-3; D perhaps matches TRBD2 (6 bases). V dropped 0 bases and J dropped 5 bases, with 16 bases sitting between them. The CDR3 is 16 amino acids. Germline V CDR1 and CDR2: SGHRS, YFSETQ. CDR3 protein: CASSLALGGAGDTQYF. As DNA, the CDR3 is TGCGCCAGCAGCTTGGCCTTGGGTGGAGCGGGAGATACGCAGTATTTT.

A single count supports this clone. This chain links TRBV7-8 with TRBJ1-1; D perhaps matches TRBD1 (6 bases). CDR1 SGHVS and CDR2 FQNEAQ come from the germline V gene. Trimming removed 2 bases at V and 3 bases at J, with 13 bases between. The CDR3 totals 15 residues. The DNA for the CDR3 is TGTGCCAGCAGCTTAAAGGGATACAGGGACACTGAAGCTTTCTTT. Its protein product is CASSLKGYRDTEAFF.

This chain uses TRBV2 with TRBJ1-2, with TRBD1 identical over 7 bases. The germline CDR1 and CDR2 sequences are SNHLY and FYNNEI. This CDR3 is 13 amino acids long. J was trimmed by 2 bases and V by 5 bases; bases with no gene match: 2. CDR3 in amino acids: CASSSQGNYGYTF. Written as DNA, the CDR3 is TGTGCCAGCAGTTCACAGGGGAACTATGGCTACACCTTC.

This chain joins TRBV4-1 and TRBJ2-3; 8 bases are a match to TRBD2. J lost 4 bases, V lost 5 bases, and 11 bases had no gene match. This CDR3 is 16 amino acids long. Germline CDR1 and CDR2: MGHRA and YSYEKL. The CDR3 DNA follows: TGCGCCAGCAGCACCCGAGCGGGAGCGGGGGCAGATACGCAGTATTTT. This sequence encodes CASSTRAGAGADTQYF.

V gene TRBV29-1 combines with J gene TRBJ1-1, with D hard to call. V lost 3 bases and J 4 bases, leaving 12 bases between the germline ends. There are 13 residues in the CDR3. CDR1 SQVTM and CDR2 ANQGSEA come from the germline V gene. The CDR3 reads CSVDKQFSTEAFF. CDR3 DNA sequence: TGCAGCGTTGATAAACAGTTTAGCACTGAAGCTTTCTTT.

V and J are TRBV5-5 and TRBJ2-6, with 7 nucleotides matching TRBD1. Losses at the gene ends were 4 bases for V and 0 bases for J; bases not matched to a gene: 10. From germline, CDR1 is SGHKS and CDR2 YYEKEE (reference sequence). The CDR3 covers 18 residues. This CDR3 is CASSQGVGSLSGANVLTF. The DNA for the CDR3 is TGTGCCAGCAGCCAGGGGGTAGGAAGCCTCTCTGGGGCCAACGTCCTGACTTTC.

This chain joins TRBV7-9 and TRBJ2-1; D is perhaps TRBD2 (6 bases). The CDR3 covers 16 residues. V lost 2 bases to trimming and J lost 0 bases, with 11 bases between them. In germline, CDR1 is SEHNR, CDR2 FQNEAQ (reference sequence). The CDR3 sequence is CASSLFPGGSYNEQFF. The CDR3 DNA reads TGTGCCAGCAGCTTATTTCCCGGGGGCTCCTACAATGAGCAGTTCTTC.

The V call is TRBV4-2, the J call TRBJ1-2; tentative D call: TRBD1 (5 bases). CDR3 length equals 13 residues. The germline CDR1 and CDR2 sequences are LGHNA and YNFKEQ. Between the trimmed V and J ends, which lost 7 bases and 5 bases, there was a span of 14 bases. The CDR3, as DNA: TGTGCCAGCACCGGGGGGGTCCTTTATGGCTACACCTTC. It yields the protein CASTGGVLYGYTF.

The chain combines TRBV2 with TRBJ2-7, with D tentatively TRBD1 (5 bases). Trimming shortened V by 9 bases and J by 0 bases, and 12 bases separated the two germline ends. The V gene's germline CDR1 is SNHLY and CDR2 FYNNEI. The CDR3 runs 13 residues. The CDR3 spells CASIPDISYEQYF. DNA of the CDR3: TGTGCCAGTATTCCGGACATCTCCTACGAGCAGTACTTC.

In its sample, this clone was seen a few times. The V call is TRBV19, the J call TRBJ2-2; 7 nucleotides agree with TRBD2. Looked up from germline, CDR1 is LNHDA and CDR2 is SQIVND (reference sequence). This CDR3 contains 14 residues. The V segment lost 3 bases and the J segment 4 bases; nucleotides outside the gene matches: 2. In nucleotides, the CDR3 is TGTGCCAGTAGTATGCCTAGCGGCACCGGGGAGCTGTTTTTT. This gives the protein CASSMPSGTGELFF.

CDR3 DNA sequence: TGTGCCAGCAGCCAAGATGGAGGCTTTCTCGGGCAGGCCGCCGGAATCTACGAGCAGTACTTC. It codes for CASSQDGGFLGQAAGIYEQYF. V usage is TRBV14 and J usage is TRBJ2-7; D perhaps matches TRBD2 (5 bases). Trimming shortened V by 0 bases and J by 3 bases, and 30 bases separated the two germline ends. CDR1 is SGHDN, CDR2 FVKESK, per germline. The CDR3 has 21 residues. Complete variable domain (other parts from reference TRBV14 and TRBJ2-7): EAGVTQFPSHSVIEKGQTVTLRCDPISGHDNLYWYRRVMGKEIKFLLHFVKESKQDESGMPNNRFLAERTGGTYSTLKVQPAELEDSGVYFCASSQDGGFLGQAAGIYEQYFGPGTRLTVT.

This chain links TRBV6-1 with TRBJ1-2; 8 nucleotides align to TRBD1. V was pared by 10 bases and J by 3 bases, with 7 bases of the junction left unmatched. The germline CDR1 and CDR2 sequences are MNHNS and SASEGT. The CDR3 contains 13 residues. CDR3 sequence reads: CATSLTGDYGYTF. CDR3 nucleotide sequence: TGTGCCACCTCCTTGACAGGGGACTATGGCTACACCTTC.

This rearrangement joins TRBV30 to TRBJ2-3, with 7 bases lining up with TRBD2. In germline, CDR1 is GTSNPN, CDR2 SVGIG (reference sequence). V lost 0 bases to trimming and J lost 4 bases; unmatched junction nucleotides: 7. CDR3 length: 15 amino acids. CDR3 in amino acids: CAWSVGGRVADTQYF. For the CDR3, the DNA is TGTGCCTGGAGTGTAGGCGGGAGAGTGGCAGATACGCAGTATTTT.

The CDR3 nucleotides read TGTGCCAGCAGGGCGGGCACAGATACGCAGTATTTT. Translated, it gives CASRAGTDTQYF. The chain has TRBV6-5 and TRBJ2-3; no firm D call. The CDR3 covers 12 residues. Germline loops: CDR1 MNHEY, CDR2 SVGAGI. Trimming left V 6 bases short and J 1 base short, with 5 bases between.

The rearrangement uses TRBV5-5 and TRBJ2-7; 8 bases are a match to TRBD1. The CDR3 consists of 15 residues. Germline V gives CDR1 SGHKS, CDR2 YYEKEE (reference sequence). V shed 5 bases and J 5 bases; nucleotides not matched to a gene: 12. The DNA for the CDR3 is TGTGCCAGCAGTCCCCCCACGGGACAGGCCCACGAGCAGTACTTC. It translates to CASSPPTGQAHEQYF. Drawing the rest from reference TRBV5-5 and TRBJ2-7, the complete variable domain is DAGVTQSPTHLIKTRGQQVTLRCSPISGHKSVSWYQQVLGQGPQFIFQYYEKEERGRGNFPDRFSARQFPNYSSELNVNALLLGDSALYLCASSPPTGQAHEQYFGPGTRLTVT.

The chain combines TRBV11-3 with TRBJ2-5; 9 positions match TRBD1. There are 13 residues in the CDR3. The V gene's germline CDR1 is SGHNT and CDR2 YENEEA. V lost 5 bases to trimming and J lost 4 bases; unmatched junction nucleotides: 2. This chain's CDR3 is CASSPGQGETQYF. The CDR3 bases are TGTGCCAGCAGCCCGGGACAGGGAGAGACCCAGTACTTC.

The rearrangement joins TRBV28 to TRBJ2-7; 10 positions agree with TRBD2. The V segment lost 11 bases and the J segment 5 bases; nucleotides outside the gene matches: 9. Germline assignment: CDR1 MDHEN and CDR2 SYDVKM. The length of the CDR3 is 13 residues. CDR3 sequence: CAAGSGRANEQYF. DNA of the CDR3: TGTGCCGCGGGGAGCGGGAGGGCTAACGAGCAGTACTTC.

CDR3 in amino acids: CASSVEGEGGLREQFF. DNA for the CDR3: TGTGCCAGCAGCGTAGAGGGAGAGGGAGGGCTACGGGAGCAGTTCTTC. The V gene is TRBV9, the J gene TRBJ2-1; 7 bases match TRBD2. V lost 0 bases, J lost 10 bases, and 13 bases stayed unmatched. Germline lookup yields CDR1 SGDLS and CDR2 YYNGEE. The CDR3 consists of 16 residues.

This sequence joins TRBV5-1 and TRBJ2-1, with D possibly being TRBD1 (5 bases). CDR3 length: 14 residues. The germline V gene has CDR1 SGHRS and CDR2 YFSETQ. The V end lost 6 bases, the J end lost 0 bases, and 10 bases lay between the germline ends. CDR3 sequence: CASNSDSSYNEQFF. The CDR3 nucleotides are TGCGCCAGCAACAGCGACAGCTCCTACAATGAGCAGTTCTTC.

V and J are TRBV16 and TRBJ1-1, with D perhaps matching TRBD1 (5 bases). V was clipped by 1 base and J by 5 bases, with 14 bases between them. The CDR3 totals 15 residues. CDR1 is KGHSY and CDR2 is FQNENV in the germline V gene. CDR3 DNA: TGTGCCAGCAGCCAATTCTCGGGGGAGGGAACTGAAGCTTTCTTT. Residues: CASSQFSGEGTEAFF.

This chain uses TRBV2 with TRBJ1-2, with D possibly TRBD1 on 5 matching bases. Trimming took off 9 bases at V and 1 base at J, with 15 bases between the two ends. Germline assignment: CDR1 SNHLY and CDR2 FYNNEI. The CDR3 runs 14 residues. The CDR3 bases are TGTGCCAGGGGACTGACAGCGAGTAACTATGGCTACACCTTC. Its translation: CARGLTASNYGYTF.

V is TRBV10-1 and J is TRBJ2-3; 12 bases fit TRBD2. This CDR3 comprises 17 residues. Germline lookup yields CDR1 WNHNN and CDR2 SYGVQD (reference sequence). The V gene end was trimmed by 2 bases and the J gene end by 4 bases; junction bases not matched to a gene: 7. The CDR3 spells CASSETSGRFYPDTQYF. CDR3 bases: TGCGCCAGCAGTGAGACTAGCGGGAGGTTTTACCCAGATACGCAGTATTTT.

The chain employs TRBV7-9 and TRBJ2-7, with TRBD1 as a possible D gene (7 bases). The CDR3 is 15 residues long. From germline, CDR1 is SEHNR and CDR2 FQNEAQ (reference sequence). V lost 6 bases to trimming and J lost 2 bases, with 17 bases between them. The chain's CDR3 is CASSPGGSLTYEQYF. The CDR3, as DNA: TGTGCCAGCAGTCCAGGGGGGAGTCTGACCTACGAGCAGTACTTC. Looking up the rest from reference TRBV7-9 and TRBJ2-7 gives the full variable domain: DTGVSQNPRHKITKRGQNVTFRCDPISEHNRLYWYRQTLGQGPEFLTYFQNEAQLEKSRLLSDRFSAERPKGSFSTLEIQRTEQGDSAMYLCASSPGGSLTYEQYFGPGTRLTVT.

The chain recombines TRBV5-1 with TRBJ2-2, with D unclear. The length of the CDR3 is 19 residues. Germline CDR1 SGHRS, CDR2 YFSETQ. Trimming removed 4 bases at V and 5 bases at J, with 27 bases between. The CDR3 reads CASSPPDGDGSSGTGELFF. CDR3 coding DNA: TGCGCCAGCAGCCCCCCCGACGGCGACGGATCATCGGGTACCGGGGAGCTGTTTTTT.

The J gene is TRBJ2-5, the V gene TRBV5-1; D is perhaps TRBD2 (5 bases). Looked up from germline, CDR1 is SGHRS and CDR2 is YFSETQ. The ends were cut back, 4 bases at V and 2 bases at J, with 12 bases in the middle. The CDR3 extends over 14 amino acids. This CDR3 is CASSTRGRQETQYF. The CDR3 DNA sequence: TGCGCCAGCAGCACTCGGGGTAGGCAAGAGACCCAGTACTTC.

The CDR3, as DNA: TGTGCCAGCACCTTAGACAGGGGAAGTTACTATGGCTACACCTTC. It is translated as CASTLDRGSYYGYTF. The chain couples TRBV5-4 to TRBJ1-2, with 8 bases lining up with TRBD1. The length of the CDR3 is 15 residues. V lost 6 bases and J lost 3; bases outside the gene matches: 10. Germline values: CDR1 SGHNT, CDR2 YYREEE (reference sequence).